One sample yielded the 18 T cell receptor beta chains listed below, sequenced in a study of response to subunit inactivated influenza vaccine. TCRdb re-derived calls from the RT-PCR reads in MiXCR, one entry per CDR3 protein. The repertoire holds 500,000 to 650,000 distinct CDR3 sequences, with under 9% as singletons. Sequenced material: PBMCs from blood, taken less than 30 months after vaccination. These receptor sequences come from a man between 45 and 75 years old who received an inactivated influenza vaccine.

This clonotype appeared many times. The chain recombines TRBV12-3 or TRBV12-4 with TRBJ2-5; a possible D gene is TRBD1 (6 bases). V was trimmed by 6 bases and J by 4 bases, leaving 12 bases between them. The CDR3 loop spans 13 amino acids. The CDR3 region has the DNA TGTGCCAGCAGCTCAGGGGCGGGAGAGACCCAGTACTTC. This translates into CASSSGAGETQYF.

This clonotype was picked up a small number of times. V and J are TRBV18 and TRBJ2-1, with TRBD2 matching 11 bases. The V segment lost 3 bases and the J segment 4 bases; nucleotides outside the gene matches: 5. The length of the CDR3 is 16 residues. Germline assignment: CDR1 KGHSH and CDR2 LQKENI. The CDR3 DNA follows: TGTGCCAGCTCACCGCAGACTAGCGGGGCGTACAATGAGCAGTTCTTC. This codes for CASSPQTSGAYNEQFF.

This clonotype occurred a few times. The CDR3 loop reads CASSLRGGTAGELFF. CDR3 DNA: TGTGCCAGCAGCCTCCGGGGGGGGACCGCCGGGGAGCTGTTTTTT. The chain joins TRBV4-2 to TRBJ2-2; TRBD2 matches 8 bases. V lost 4 bases and J lost 6; bases outside the gene matches: 7. The germline V gene has CDR1 LGHNA and CDR2 YNFKEQ. This CDR3 is built from 15 residues.

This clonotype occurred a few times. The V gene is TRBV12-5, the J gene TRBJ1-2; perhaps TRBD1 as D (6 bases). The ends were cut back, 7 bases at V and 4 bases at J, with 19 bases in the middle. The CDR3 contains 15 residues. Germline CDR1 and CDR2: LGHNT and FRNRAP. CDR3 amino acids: CASATTGRVGYGYTF. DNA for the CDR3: TGTGCTAGTGCAACAACAGGGCGCGTCGGCTATGGCTACACCTTC.

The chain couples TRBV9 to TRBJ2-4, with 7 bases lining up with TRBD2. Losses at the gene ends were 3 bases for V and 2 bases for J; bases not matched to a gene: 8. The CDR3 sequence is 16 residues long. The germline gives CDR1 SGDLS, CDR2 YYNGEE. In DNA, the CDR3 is TGTGCCAGCAGCGGCATACCGGGAGGATCCAAAAACATTCAGTACTTC. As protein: CASSGIPGGSKNIQYF. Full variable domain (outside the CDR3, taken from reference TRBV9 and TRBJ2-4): DSGVTQTPKHLITATGQRVTLRCSPRSGDLSVYWYQQSLDQGLQFLIQYYNGEERAKGNILERFSAQQFPDLHSELNLSSLELGDSALYFCASSGIPGGSKNIQYFGAGTRLSVL.

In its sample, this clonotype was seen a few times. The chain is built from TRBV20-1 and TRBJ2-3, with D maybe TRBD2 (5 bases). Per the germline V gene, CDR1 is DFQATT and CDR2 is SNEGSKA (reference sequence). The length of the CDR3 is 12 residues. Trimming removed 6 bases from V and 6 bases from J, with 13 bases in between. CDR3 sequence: CSAKRPGDTQYF. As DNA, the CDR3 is TGCAGTGCCAAACGACCGGGGGATACGCAGTATTTT.

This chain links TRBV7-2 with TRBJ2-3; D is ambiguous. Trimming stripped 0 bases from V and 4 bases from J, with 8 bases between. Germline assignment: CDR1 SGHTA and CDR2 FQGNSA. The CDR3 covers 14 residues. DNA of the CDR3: TGTGCCAGCAGCTTAGCGAACACCGCAGATACGCAGTATTTT. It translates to CASSLANTADTQYF.

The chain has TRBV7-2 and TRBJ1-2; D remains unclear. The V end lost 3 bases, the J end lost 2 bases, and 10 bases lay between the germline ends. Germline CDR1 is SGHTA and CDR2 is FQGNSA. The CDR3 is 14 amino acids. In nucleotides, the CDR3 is TGTGCCAGCAGCTTTTCGGACGGGAACTATGGCTACACCTTC. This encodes CASSFSDGNYGYTF.

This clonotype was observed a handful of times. Here the CDR3 reads CASRRDPYNEQFF. The CDR3 DNA follows: TGTGCCAGCCGCCGGGACCCTTACAATGAGCAGTTCTTC. The chain recombines TRBV27 with TRBJ2-1; D tentatively reads TRBD1 or TRBD2 (5 bases each). Trimming shortened V by 8 bases and J by 4 bases, and 12 bases separated the two germline ends. Germline-derived CDR1 and CDR2 are MNHEY and SMNVEV (reference sequence). CDR3 length: 13 amino acids.

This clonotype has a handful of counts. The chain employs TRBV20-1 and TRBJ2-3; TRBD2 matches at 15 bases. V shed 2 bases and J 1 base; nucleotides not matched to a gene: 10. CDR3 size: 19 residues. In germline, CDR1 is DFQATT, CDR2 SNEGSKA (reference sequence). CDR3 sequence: CSARSPGLAGGSGTDTQYF. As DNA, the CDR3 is TGCAGTGCTAGAAGCCCGGGACTAGCGGGGGGCAGCGGCACAGATACGCAGTATTTT.

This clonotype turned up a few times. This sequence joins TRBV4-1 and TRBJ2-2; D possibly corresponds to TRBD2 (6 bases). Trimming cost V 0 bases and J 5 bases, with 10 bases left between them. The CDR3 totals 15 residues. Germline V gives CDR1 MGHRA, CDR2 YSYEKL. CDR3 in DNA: TGCGCCAGCAGCCAAGATCGTCGGGGGACCGGGGAGCTGTTTTTT. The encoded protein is CASSQDRRGTGELFF.

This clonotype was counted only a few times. As DNA, the CDR3 is TGTGCCAGCAGGGGGGACAGGGTGCTCGGAAACACCATATATTTT. Protein: CASRGDRVLGNTIYF. This chain uses TRBV12-3 or TRBV12-4 with TRBJ1-3; TRBD1 aligns across 9 bases. The ends lost 6 bases at V and 4 bases at J; junction bases unmatched: 7. This CDR3 comprises 15 residues.

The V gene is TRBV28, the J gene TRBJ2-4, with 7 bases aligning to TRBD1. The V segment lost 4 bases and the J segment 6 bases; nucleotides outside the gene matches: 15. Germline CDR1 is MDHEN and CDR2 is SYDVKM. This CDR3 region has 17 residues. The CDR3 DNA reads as TGTGCCAGCAGTTCCCTGACAGGGTCACCGGCGAGAAACATTCAGTACTTC. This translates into CASSSLTGSPARNIQYF.

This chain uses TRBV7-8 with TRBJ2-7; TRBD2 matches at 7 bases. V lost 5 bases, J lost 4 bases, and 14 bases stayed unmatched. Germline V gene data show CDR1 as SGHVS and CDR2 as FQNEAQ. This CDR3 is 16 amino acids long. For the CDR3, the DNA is TGTGCCAGCAGCCCAGCGTATGGCGGGAGTTCGTACGAGCAGTACTTC. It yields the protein CASSPAYGGSSYEQYF. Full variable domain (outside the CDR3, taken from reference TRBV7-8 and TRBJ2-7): GAGVSQSPRYKVAKRGQDVALRCDPISGHVSLFWYQQALGQGPEFLTYFQNEAQLDKSGLPSDRFFAERPEGSVSTLKIQRTQQEDSAVYLCASSPAYGGSSYEQYFGPGTRLTVT.

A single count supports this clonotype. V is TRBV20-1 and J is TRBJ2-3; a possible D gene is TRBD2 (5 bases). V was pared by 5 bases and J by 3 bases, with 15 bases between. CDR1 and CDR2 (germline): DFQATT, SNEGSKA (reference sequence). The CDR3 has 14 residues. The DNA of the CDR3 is TGCAGTGCTGGAGCGGCCCTGGGGACAGATACGCAGTATTTT. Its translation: CSAGAALGTDTQYF.

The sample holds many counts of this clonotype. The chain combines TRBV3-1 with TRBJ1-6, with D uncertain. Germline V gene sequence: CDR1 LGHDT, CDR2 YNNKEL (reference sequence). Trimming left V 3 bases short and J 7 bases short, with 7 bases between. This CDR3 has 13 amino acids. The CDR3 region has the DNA TGTGCCAGCAGCCAGGGCAGAAATTCACCCCTCCACTTT. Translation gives CASSQGRNSPLHF.

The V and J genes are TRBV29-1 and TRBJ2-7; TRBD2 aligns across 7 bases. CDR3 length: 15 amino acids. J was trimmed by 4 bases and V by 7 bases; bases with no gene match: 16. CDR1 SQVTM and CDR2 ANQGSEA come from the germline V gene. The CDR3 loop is CSAQGWGGKVYEQYF. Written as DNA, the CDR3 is TGCAGCGCCCAAGGATGGGGGGGAAAGGTTTACGAGCAGTACTTC.

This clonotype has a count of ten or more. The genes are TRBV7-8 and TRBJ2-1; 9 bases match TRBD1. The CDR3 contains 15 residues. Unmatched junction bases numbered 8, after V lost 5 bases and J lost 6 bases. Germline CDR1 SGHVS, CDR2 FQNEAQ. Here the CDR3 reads CASSEGQGGGNEQFF. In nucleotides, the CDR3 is TGTGCCAGCAGCGAGGGACAGGGAGGAGGCAATGAGCAGTTCTTC.